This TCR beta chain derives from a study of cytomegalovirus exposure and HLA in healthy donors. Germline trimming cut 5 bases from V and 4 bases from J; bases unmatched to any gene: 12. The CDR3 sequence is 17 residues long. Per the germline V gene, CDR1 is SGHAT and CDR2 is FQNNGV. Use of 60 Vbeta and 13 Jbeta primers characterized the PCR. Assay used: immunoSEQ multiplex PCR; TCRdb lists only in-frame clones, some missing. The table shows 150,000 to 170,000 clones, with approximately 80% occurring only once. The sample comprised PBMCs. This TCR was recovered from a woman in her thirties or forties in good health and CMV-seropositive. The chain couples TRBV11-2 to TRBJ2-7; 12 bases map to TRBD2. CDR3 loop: CASSRSTSGSATYEQYF. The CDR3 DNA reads TGTGCCAGCAGCCGATCGACTAGCGGGAGTGCTACGTACGAGCAGTACTTC. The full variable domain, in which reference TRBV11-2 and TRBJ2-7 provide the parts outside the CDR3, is EAGVAQSPRYKIIEKRQSVAFWCNPISGHATLYWYQQILGQGPKLLIQFQNNGVVDDSQLPKDRFSAERLKGVDSTLKIQPAKLEDSAVYLCASSRSTSGSATYEQYFGPGTRLTVT.